The 20 T cell receptor beta chains below come from one sample, sequenced in a study of tumor-infiltrating lymphocytes in primary liver carcinoma (dated by TCRdb to about 2017). The sequencer was an Illumina HiSeq 2500. Starting from around 520 ng total RNA, TCRbeta-specific cDNA was produced by reverse transcription with a constant-region primer and ProtoScript II reverse transcriptase. Three nested multiplex PCR rounds, following a slightly modified ARM-PCR procedure, were used to build the TCRbeta libraries. Multiplex TRBV1-TRBV30 forward primers and a Cbeta reverse primer were used in the first two PCR rounds, each of which was run for approximately 11 cycles. TCRdb reanalyzed the raw reads on its own, using fastp at Q25 for trimming and MiXCR for clone calling, and kept in-frame beta chains. Every entry covers one CDR3 protein and lists the most common genes and DNA from its rows. In this sample the table shows 60,000 or so distinct CDR3 sequences, about two thirds of which occur a single time. Around 50% of the sample is held by the ten biggest clonotypes.

Without any cell sorting, total RNA and DNA were extracted together from about 20-30 mg of bulk tissue using the AllPrep DNA/RNA mini kit. Sequencing was performed on liver tumor tissue from sampling region 2. Read against the paper, the sample's cell subset or site label means: tumor region T2, inferior pole. The receptor set was obtained from a man aged 40-49 years with primary liver carcinoma and hepatitis B virus infection.

This clonotype has only a few counts. This sequence joins TRBV28 and TRBJ2-5; D tentatively fits TRBD1 or TRBD2 (5 bases each). CDR1 MDHEN and CDR2 SYDVKM come from the germline V gene. The CDR3 is 14 residues long. The V end was cut by 3 bases, the J end by 4 bases, with 12 bases between. Here the CDR3 reads CASSLNRDRETQYF. The CDR3, as DNA: TGTGCCAGCAGTTTGAACCGGGACCGAGAGACCCAGTACTTC.

CDR3 DNA sequence: TGTGCTGGCAGCTTAGCTACCGGGACAGAAACTTTCTTT. Its translation is CAGSLATGTETFF. The V call is TRBV11-2, the J call TRBJ1-1; TRBD1 agrees at 7 bases. The CDR3 sequence is 13 residues long. Looked up from germline, CDR1 is SGHAT and CDR2 is FQNNGV.

Concerning this clonotype: This sequence may be a read error, since a much larger clone differs from it by one base. Here the CDR3 reads CASSLGQGNIQYF. Here the CDR3 DNA reads TGTGCCAGCAGCCTGGGACAGGGGAACATTCAGTACTTC. The chain is built from TRBV9 and TRBJ2-4; 10 nucleotides align to TRBD1. CDR1 SGDLS and CDR2 YYNGEE come from the germline V gene. This CDR3 contains 13 residues. With V trimmed by 4 bases and J by 7 bases, 2 bases remained unmatched.

To note about this clonotype: The junction does not match germline at one end; this may be a read error. J is TRBJ1-2 and V is TRBV6-5, with D possibly TRBD1 on 5 matching bases. The CDR3 runs to 15 residues. The germline V gene has CDR1 MNHEY and CDR2 SVGAGI. The CDR3 DNA reads as TGTGTCAGCAGAAGGGGTGGCCAGCTAGAGTATGGCTACGCCTTC. It specifies CVSRRGGQLEYGYAF.

The genes are TRBV11-2 and TRBJ2-1; perhaps TRBD2 as D (6 bases). V lost 4 bases and J lost 10, with 20 bases in between. The CDR3 covers 15 residues. Germline V lookup: CDR1 SGHAT, CDR2 FQNNGV. The CDR3 sequence: CASSSQLEGLGEQFF. The DNA of the CDR3 is TGTGCCAGCAGCTCCCAGCTGGAGGGATTGGGCGAGCAGTTCTTC.

Note on this clonotype: Just one base apart from a much larger clone, this may be a read error. The chain joins TRBV7-9 to TRBJ1-1, with D unclear. The germline CDR1 and CDR2 sequences are SEHNR and FQNEAQ (reference sequence). This CDR3 has 8 amino acids. CDR3 sequence: CALPDAFF. In DNA form, the CDR3 reads TGTGCCCTTCCTGACGCTTTCTTT.

Of note for this clonotype: A much larger clone differs by one base, so this may be a read error. The rearrangement joins TRBV6-2 or TRBV6-3 to TRBJ1-1; possible D gene TRBD1, 6 bases. The CDR3 contains 14 residues. The germline gives CDR1 MNHEY, CDR2 SVGEGT. This chain's CDR3 is CASSYSTGLTAAFF. CDR3 nucleotides: TGTGCCAGCAGTTATTCCACAGGGCTCACTGCAGCTTTCTTT.

Comments on this clonotype: A read error is possible here, since a much larger clone lies one base away. The chain couples TRBV5-4 to TRBJ2-3, with D possibly matching TRBD1 (5 bases). Germline CDR1 SGHNT, CDR2 YYREEE (reference sequence). CDR3 length: 14 amino acids. The CDR3 protein is CASSQTQVTGTQFF. CDR3 coding DNA: TGTGCCAGCAGCCAGACCCAGGTCACAGGTACGCAGTTTTTT.

About this clonotype itself: One junction end does not reproduce the germline sequence, and a read error may be involved. The gene calls are TRBV6-2 or TRBV6-3 and TRBJ2-3; D gene unclear. CDR3 length: 18 residues. Germline CDR1 and CDR2: MNHEY and SVGEGT. The CDR3 DNA reads as TGTGCCAGCACCTTTGTGGTTGGTAGGTTCTCTAGTACAGATATGCAGTATTTT. This translates into CASTFVVGRFSSTDMQYF.

This rearrangement joins TRBV12-3 or TRBV12-4 to TRBJ1-5; TRBD1 might be the D (5 bases). The CDR3 is made up of 16 amino acids. Deletions cut 2 bases from V and 1 base from J, with 12 bases between. CDR3 coding DNA: TGTGCCAGCAGTTTACGGGGAAGGGGAAGCAATCAGCCCCAGCATTTT. Protein sequence: CASSLRGRGSNQPQHF.

On this clonotype: Lacking the conserved final phenylalanine or tryptophan, this CDR3 likely reflects a read error. V usage is TRBV11-2 and J usage is TRBJ2-3, with TRBD1 identical over 9 bases. CDR1 and CDR2 (germline): SGHAT, FQNNGV. The CDR3 has 15 amino acids. The CDR3 region has the DNA TGTTCCGGCAGCTTACCCGGACAGGGGCCGGATACGCAGTATTCT. It encodes CSGSLPGQGPDTQYS.

The chain carries TRBV14 and TRBJ2-1; D remains ambiguous. Germline V lookup: CDR1 SGHDN, CDR2 FVKESK. V was cut by 5 bases and J by 0 bases, with 14 bases left in between. This CDR3 has 16 amino acids. The DNA of the CDR3 is TGTGCCAGCAGCGCGTCAGGAGACTGCTCCTACAATGAGCAGTTCTTC. It translates to CASSASGDCSYNEQFF.

As to this clonotype: A junction boundary mismatches the germline segment, possibly from a read error. The chain carries TRBV11-2 and TRBJ1-1; TRBD1 matches 7 bases. CDR3 length: 16 residues. Germline V gene data show CDR1 as SGHAT and CDR2 as FQNNGV. Here the CDR3 DNA reads TGTGCCAGCAGCCCATCCAGGGGGTTTGTGAACATTGAAACTTTCTTT. Residues: CASSPSRGFVNIETFF.

This chain connects TRBV7-2 to TRBJ2-1, with 8 bases aligning to TRBD2. Looked up from germline, CDR1 is SGHTA and CDR2 is FQGNSA. Germline trimming cut 0 bases from V and 9 bases from J; bases unmatched to any gene: 10. CDR3 size: 16 residues. The CDR3 loop is CASSLAVPAGAGEQFF. The CDR3 region has the DNA TGTGCCAGCAGCTTAGCGGTCCCAGCGGGAGCGGGTGAGCAGTTCTTC.

This chain links TRBV28 with TRBJ2-3, with 7 positions matching TRBD2. Germline values: CDR1 MDHEN, CDR2 SYDVKM. The CDR3 spans 15 residues. Trimming removed 6 bases from V and 6 bases from J; junction bases left unmatched: 12. The CDR3 sequence is CASSTGTGEGDTQYF. In nucleotides, the CDR3 is TGTGCCAGCAGCACAGGAACGGGGGAGGGGGATACGCAGTATTTT.

The gene calls are TRBV29-1 and TRBJ2-1; D may be TRBD2 (5 bases). The CDR3 spans 13 residues. Germline-derived CDR1 and CDR2 are SQVTM and ANQGSEA. V was trimmed by 7 bases and J by 13 bases, leaving 23 bases between them. The CDR3 DNA follows: TGCAGCGCCGTGCCTGACTATTACATTGATCAGTTCTTC. As protein: CSAVPDYYIDQFF.

The table lists this clonotype with a few counts. The chain links TRBV28 to TRBJ2-5; tentative D call: TRBD2 (5 bases). V shed 5 bases and J shed 7 bases, with 35 bases lying between them. Per germline, CDR1 MDHEN and CDR2 SYDVKM. The CDR3 sequence is 20 residues long. CDR3 DNA sequence: TGTGCCAGCAGTCGCCAACCTAAGACAAGTTCATGGGCCAACGAGGGGACCCAGTACTTC. Residues: CASSRQPKTSSWANEGTQYF.

Comment on this clonotype: Relative to the germline gene, one junction end is altered; a read error may explain this. This rearrangement joins TRBV11-2 to TRBJ2-2; maybe TRBD2 (5 bases). The CDR3 is 17 residues long. Germline V gene sequence: CDR1 SGHAT, CDR2 FQNNGV. This chain's CDR3 is CTSSLALGGVDTGELFF. The CDR3 DNA reads TGTACCAGCAGCTTAGCATTAGGAGGAGTGGACACCGGGGAGCTGTTTTTT.

This clonotype was found many times. The chain uses TRBV7-9 and TRBJ2-5; TRBD2 aligns across 11 bases. The CDR3 is 19 amino acids. Germline CDR1 is SEHNR and CDR2 is FQNEAQ (reference sequence). Trimming took 3 bases from V and 1 from J; bases not matched to a gene: 13. Here the CDR3 reads CASSLIRLAGGQVQETQYF. As DNA, the CDR3 is TGTGCCAGCAGCTTGATCCGGCTAGCGGGAGGACAGGTCCAAGAGACCCAGTACTTC.

For this clonotype: The germline gene is not matched at one end of the junction; a read error may be the cause. V is TRBV11-2 and J is TRBJ2-5; 8 nucleotides agree with TRBD2. The germline V gene encodes CDR1 SGHAT and CDR2 FQNNGV. This CDR3 is built from 16 residues. Written as DNA, the CDR3 is TGTACCAGGAACCGAACTCCTGGCGGGGGGAAAGAGACCCAGTACTTC. Amino acid sequence: CTRNRTPGGGKETQYF.